This is a list of T cell receptor beta chains from one sample in a study of T cell changes during pregnancy in multiple sclerosis. Assay: immunoSEQ multiplex PCR; the TCRdb copy retains only in-frame clones and omits some. The data show roughly 61,000 clones, 90% seen once. Sequenced material: peripheral blood, taken in the first trimester of pregnancy. These receptors were collected from a female donor in good health, enrolled as a control in a pregnancy study. The CDR3 runs from the conserved cysteine through the conserved F or W. D genes are given only for firm matches. Expanded clones get a size class; other rows say once, few or many, or leave the size out.

d_call: TRBD2; clone_size: NA; j_call: TRBJ2-7; v_call: TRBV28; cdr3_nt: TGTTCCACACTAGCGAGGAGCTCCTACGAGCAGTACTTC; cdr3_aa: CSTLARSSYEQYF
d_call: NA; clone_size: NA; j_call: TRBJ1-1; v_call: TRBV5-1; cdr3_nt: TGCGCCAGCAGCCCCTACCATTCGAACACTGAAGCTTTCTTT; cdr3_aa: CASSPYHSNTEAFF
d_call: NA; clone_size: NA; j_call: TRBJ2-5; v_call: TRBV7-2; cdr3_nt: TGTGCCAGCAGCTTAGCTCCGGGACAAAAGTACTTC; cdr3_aa: CASSLAPGQKYF
d_call: NA; clone_size: NA; j_call: TRBJ2-1; v_call: TRBV15; cdr3_nt: TGTGCCACCAAGTACAACCGGGACTACAATGAGCAGTTCTTC; cdr3_aa: CATKYNRDYNEQFF
d_call: TRBD1; clone_size: NA; j_call: TRBJ1-1; v_call: TRBV29-1; cdr3_nt: TGCAGCGGGGGACAGATGAACACTGAAGCTTTCTTT; cdr3_aa: CSGGQMNTEAFF
d_call: NA; clone_size: few; j_call: TRBJ1-4; v_call: TRBV6-5; cdr3_nt: TGTGCCAGCAGACGGGGAAGGTTTGAAAAACTGTTTTTT; cdr3_aa: CASRRGRFEKLFF
d_call: NA; clone_size: NA; j_call: TRBJ2-1; v_call: TRBV4-2; cdr3_nt: TGTGCCAGCAGCCAAGACGGGACAAACTCCTACAATGAGCAGTTCTTC; cdr3_aa: CASSQDGTNSYNEQFF
d_call: NA; clone_size: NA; j_call: TRBJ2-3; v_call: TRBV29-1; cdr3_nt: TGCAGCGTCAGAACGGGACTCCTGAGCACAGATACGCAGTATTTT; cdr3_aa: CSVRTGLLSTDTQYF
d_call: TRBD1; clone_size: NA; j_call: TRBJ2-3; v_call: TRBV6-5; cdr3_nt: TGTGCCAGCAGTTACCAAGTCGCAGGGGGCGCAGATACGCAGTATTTT; cdr3_aa: CASSYQVAGGADTQYF
d_call: NA; clone_size: NA; j_call: TRBJ1-1; v_call: TRBV21-1; cdr3_nt: TGTGCCAGCAAGCGAACCGACAGGCAGAACACTGAAGCTTTCTTT; cdr3_aa: CASKRTDRQNTEAFF
d_call: TRBD1; clone_size: NA; j_call: TRBJ2-2; v_call: TRBV27; cdr3_nt: TGTGCCAGCAGTCAGGGGGCGAGCACCGGGGAGCTGTTTTTT; cdr3_aa: CASSQGASTGELFF
d_call: TRBD1; clone_size: once; j_call: TRBJ2-2; v_call: TRBV11-2; cdr3_nt: TGTGCCAGCAGCTTATTCCCCCCACAGGGGACCGGGGAGCTGTTTTTT; cdr3_aa: CASSLFPPQGTGELFF
d_call: NA; clone_size: NA; j_call: TRBJ1-2; v_call: TRBV30; cdr3_nt: TGTGCCTGGAGTGACGTAGCTAACTATGGCTACACCTTC; cdr3_aa: CAWSDVANYGYTF
d_call: NA; clone_size: few; j_call: TRBJ1-2; v_call: TRBV6-1; cdr3_nt: TGTGCCAGCACGGCAGGAATAGAAGGCTACACCTTC; cdr3_aa: CASTAGIEGYTF
d_call: TRBD1; clone_size: NA; j_call: TRBJ1-2; v_call: TRBV27; cdr3_nt: TGTGCCAGCAGTTTGGCCACAGGGGTCGGCTACACCTTC; cdr3_aa: CASSLATGVGYTF
d_call: TRBD2; clone_size: NA; j_call: TRBJ2-2; v_call: TRBV5-5; cdr3_nt: TGTGCCAGCAGCTTCGGACTAGCGGACACCGGGGAGCTGTTTTTT; cdr3_aa: CASSFGLADTGELFF
d_call: TRBD2; clone_size: NA; j_call: TRBJ2-7; v_call: TRBV10-3; cdr3_nt: TGTGCCACCGGAGGGACTAGCGGGAGATTCGCCTACGAGCAGTACTTC; cdr3_aa: CATGGTSGRFAYEQYF
d_call: NA; clone_size: NA; j_call: TRBJ2-1; v_call: TRBV10-3; cdr3_nt: TGTGCCATCAGAAAAGGGGGGGTGAATGAGCAGTTCTTC; cdr3_aa: CAIRKGGVNEQFF
d_call: NA; clone_size: NA; j_call: TRBJ2-1; v_call: TRBV4-3; cdr3_nt: TGCGTCAGCAGCCAAGAGCGAGACAATGAGCAGTTCTTC; cdr3_aa: CVSSQERDNEQFF
d_call: NA; clone_size: NA; j_call: TRBJ2-7; v_call: TRBV5-6; cdr3_nt: TGTGCCAGCAGCTTGACCAGAGGCTACGAGCAGTACTTC; cdr3_aa: CASSLTRGYEQYF
d_call: TRBD2; clone_size: NA; j_call: TRBJ2-4; v_call: TRBV28; cdr3_nt: TGTGCCAGCAGTTTACGGGGGACTAGCGGAAACATTCAGTACTTC; cdr3_aa: CASSLRGTSGNIQYF
d_call: TRBD1; clone_size: NA; j_call: TRBJ1-1; v_call: TRBV9; cdr3_nt: TGTGCCAGCAGGGATTTGACAGGGGGGAACACTGAAGCTTTCTTT; cdr3_aa: CASRDLTGGNTEAFF
d_call: NA; clone_size: NA; j_call: TRBJ1-5; v_call: TRBV28; cdr3_nt: TGTGCCAGCAGCTGGGGGGGGGTGGGTAGCAATCAGCCCCAGCATTTT; cdr3_aa: CASSWGGVGSNQPQHF
d_call: NA; clone_size: NA; j_call: TRBJ1-6; v_call: TRBV19; cdr3_nt: TGTGCCATCAATCCGCCAGCCCTCCGGAGGGGTTCACCCCTCCACTTT; cdr3_aa: CAINPPALRRGSPLHF
d_call: TRBD2; clone_size: NA; j_call: TRBJ2-5; v_call: TRBV10-3; cdr3_nt: TGTGCCATCGGCCTAGCGGGAGGGGAGACCCAGTACTTC; cdr3_aa: CAIGLAGGETQYF
d_call: NA; clone_size: NA; j_call: TRBJ2-1; v_call: TRBV5-6; cdr3_nt: TGTGCCAGCAGCCCACGGGACTGGTCGGGCAATGAGCAGTTCTTC; cdr3_aa: CASSPRDWSGNEQFF
d_call: NA; clone_size: NA; j_call: TRBJ1-4; v_call: TRBV7-8; cdr3_nt: TGTGCCAGCAGCTCCCAGAATGAAAAACTGTTTTTT; cdr3_aa: CASSSQNEKLFF
d_call: TRBD2; clone_size: once; j_call: TRBJ2-1; v_call: TRBV5-5; cdr3_nt: TGTGCCAGCAGCCCCTCGCTAGCGGGAGAACAAAATGAGCAGTTCTTC; cdr3_aa: CASSPSLAGEQNEQFF
d_call: NA; clone_size: NA; j_call: TRBJ1-2; v_call: TRBV7-2; cdr3_nt: TGTGCCAGCAGCTTAGGGATTCAGGGTTACTATGGCTACACCTTC; cdr3_aa: CASSLGIQGYYGYTF
d_call: TRBD2; clone_size: NA; j_call: TRBJ2-1; v_call: TRBV7-3; cdr3_nt: TGTGCCAGCAGCCCCCGATCGGGGAGGGAACTCAATGAGCAGTTCTTC; cdr3_aa: CASSPRSGRELNEQFF
d_call: NA; clone_size: NA; j_call: TRBJ1-5; v_call: TRBV28; cdr3_nt: TGTGCCAGCAGTTTAAGGGGCGGCAGTGGATCGCCCCAGCATTTT; cdr3_aa: CASSLRGGSGSPQHF
d_call: TRBD1; clone_size: NA; j_call: TRBJ1-1; v_call: TRBV29-1; cdr3_nt: TGCAGCGTTGGGGGACAGGGCGCCACTGAAGCTTTCTTT; cdr3_aa: CSVGGQGATEAFF
d_call: NA; clone_size: NA; j_call: TRBJ2-1; v_call: TRBV18; cdr3_nt: TGTGCCAGCTCACCTTCGGCAGGTCTCACCTACAATGAGCAGTTCTTC; cdr3_aa: CASSPSAGLTYNEQFF
d_call: TRBD2; clone_size: NA; j_call: TRBJ2-5; v_call: TRBV6-1; cdr3_nt: TGTGCCAGCAGTGAACTAGCGGGAGGATTAGAGACCCAGTACTTC; cdr3_aa: CASSELAGGLETQYF
d_call: TRBD2; clone_size: NA; j_call: TRBJ2-1; v_call: TRBV13; cdr3_nt: TGTGCCAGCAGCCCGGGACTAGAAAGGTTCAATGAGCAGTTCTTC; cdr3_aa: CASSPGLERFNEQFF
d_call: NA; clone_size: NA; j_call: TRBJ2-3; v_call: TRBV4-3; cdr3_nt: TGCGCCAGCAGCCAATTCTCTAGCACAGATACGCAGTATTTT; cdr3_aa: CASSQFSSTDTQYF
d_call: TRBD2; clone_size: once; j_call: TRBJ2-1; v_call: TRBV7-2; cdr3_nt: TGTGCCAGCCTTTGGGGGAGGGGTTACAATGAGCAGTTCTTC; cdr3_aa: CASLWGRGYNEQFF
d_call: TRBD2; clone_size: NA; j_call: TRBJ2-3; v_call: TRBV4-3; cdr3_nt: TGCGCCAGCAGCTCAGGACTAGCGGGACGCACAGATACGCAGTATTTT; cdr3_aa: CASSSGLAGRTDTQYF
d_call: TRBD1; clone_size: NA; j_call: TRBJ2-3; v_call: TRBV7-2; cdr3_nt: TGTGCCAGCAGCACACACAGGGGAGGCACAGATACGCAGTATTTT; cdr3_aa: CASSTHRGGTDTQYF
d_call: NA; clone_size: NA; j_call: TRBJ1-2; v_call: TRBV28; cdr3_nt: TGTGCCAGCAGTCCCTTTTTTCTTGGGCCTTCTAACTATGGCTACACCTTC; cdr3_aa: CASSPFFLGPSNYGYTF
d_call: TRBD2; clone_size: NA; j_call: TRBJ2-5; v_call: TRBV4-1; cdr3_nt: TGCGCCAGCAGCCAAGGGCTCCAGCGGGGGGATCAAGAGACCCAGTACTTC; cdr3_aa: CASSQGLQRGDQETQYF
d_call: TRBD1; clone_size: NA; j_call: TRBJ2-3; v_call: TRBV7-6; cdr3_nt: TGTGCCAGCAGCTCATGGCAGGGGGTCAGTGCAGATACGCAGTATTTT; cdr3_aa: CASSSWQGVSADTQYF
d_call: NA; clone_size: NA; j_call: TRBJ1-6; v_call: TRBV27; cdr3_nt: TGTGCCAGCAGTCAAGAAAGTCAGGCCTCCTATAATTCACCCCTCCACTTT; cdr3_aa: CASSQESQASYNSPLHF
d_call: TRBD1; clone_size: NA; j_call: TRBJ2-7; v_call: TRBV28; cdr3_nt: TGTGCCAGCAGAGTCGCCGGACAGGGGGCAAAAGAGCAGTACTTC; cdr3_aa: CASRVAGQGAKEQYF
d_call: NA; clone_size: NA; j_call: TRBJ1-2; v_call: TRBV6-6; cdr3_nt: TGTGCCAGCACCACGGGGGGATTCGGCTACACCTTC; cdr3_aa: CASTTGGFGYTF
d_call: TRBD2; clone_size: NA; j_call: TRBJ2-4; v_call: TRBV11-2; cdr3_nt: TGTGCCAGCAGCCCGACGGGAGGGGCGGTAGCCAAAAACATTCAGTACTTC; cdr3_aa: CASSPTGGAVAKNIQYF
d_call: NA; clone_size: NA; j_call: TRBJ2-7; v_call: TRBV29-1; cdr3_nt: TGCAGCATAAAGGACAGTCTCTCCTACGAGCAGTACTTC; cdr3_aa: CSIKDSLSYEQYF
d_call: NA; clone_size: NA; j_call: TRBJ2-5; v_call: TRBV4-2; cdr3_nt: TGTGCCAGCAGCCAGCGCAGGGATCTGGAGACCCAGTACTTC; cdr3_aa: CASSQRRDLETQYF